This entry concerns a single T cell receptor (beta chain). Its antigen is currently unknown. From germline, CDR1 is LGHNA and CDR2 YSLEER. Trimming cost V 0 bases and J 5 bases, with 10 bases left between them. There are 14 residues in the CDR3. PCR involved 60 Vbeta and 13 Jbeta primers. Some clones are missing from TCRdb's copy, which holds only in-frame ones; the method was immunoSEQ multiplex PCR. The table has under 200,000 clones, around 77% seen once. The data stem from a study of cytomegalovirus exposure and HLA in healthy donors. Study-wide results and caveats: Specific recognition of CMV antigens was confirmed in vitro for three chains (all CMV-associated). Most observed TCR sequences were rare, whereas some public TCRs were detected in many donors. Immune exposure was documented only through CMV serostatus.

This TCR was recovered from a man in his 60s in good health and CMV-seronegative. The chain joins TRBV4-3 to TRBJ1-2; possibly TRBD1 for D (5 bases). The specimen was PBMCs. The CDR3 loop reads CASSQDGGGYGYTF. For the CDR3, the DNA is TGCGCCAGCAGCCAAGATGGGGGGGGGTATGGCTACACCTTC.